The 15 T cell receptor beta chains reported below all come from one sample, sequenced in a study of a mutant IDH1 vaccine in newly diagnosed glioma. Produced via immunoSEQ multiplex PCR; TCRdb's table is partial and in-frame only. The sample includes roughly 30,000 clones, roughly 80% of them seen just once. Documented time point: week 47, end of study. Each dose of the vaccine consisted of 300 ug of mutant IDH1 20-mer peptide, with topical imiquimod. No antigen is known for these receptors. The sequencing here drew on PBMCs, taken from a glioma patient whose treatment included an IDH1 peptide vaccine. The receptors were gathered from a man under 40 with glioma.

The V call is TRBV20-1, the J call TRBJ2-3; perhaps TRBD2 as D (5 bases). This CDR3 spans 11 amino acids. CDR1 and CDR2 from the germline V gene are DFQATT and SNEGSKA (reference sequence). The germline V and J ends were trimmed by 6 bases and 12 bases, with 16 bases remaining between them. The CDR3 reads CSAIWLATQYF. The CDR3 region has the DNA TGCAGTGCCATCTGGCTAGCTACCCAGTATTTT.

The genes are TRBV7-8 and TRBJ1-1; D is uncertain. The CDR3 spans 14 residues. The germline gives CDR1 SGHVS, CDR2 FQNEAQ. Trimming cost V 5 bases and J 1 base, with 11 bases left between them. The CDR3 bases are TGTGCCAGCAGCGGAACGGACCAGAACACTGAAGCTTTCTTT. This encodes CASSGTDQNTEAFF.

The chain links TRBV9 to TRBJ2-5, with TRBD2 matching over 8 bases. Germline CDR1 is SGDLS and CDR2 is YYNGEE. The ends lost 0 bases at V and 1 base at J; junction bases unmatched: 17. This CDR3 spans 20 amino acids. CDR3 nucleotides: TGTGCCAGCAGCGTAGCTCCAACGGTTTTGGGGCGGGAGGCCCAAGAGACCCAGTACTTC. The encoded protein is CASSVAPTVLGREAQETQYF. The variable domain in full, completed from reference TRBV9 and TRBJ2-5, reads DSGVTQTPKHLITATGQRVTLRCSPRSGDLSVYWYQQSLDQGLQFLIQYYNGEERAKGNILERFSAQQFPDLHSELNLSSLELGDSALYFCASSVAPTVLGREAQETQYFGPGTRLLVL.

J is TRBJ1-6 and V is TRBV10-1, with TRBD1 identical over 7 bases. Per germline, CDR1 WNHNN and CDR2 SYGVQD (reference sequence). The CDR3 is made up of 16 amino acids. The V gene end was trimmed by 6 bases and the J gene end by 7 bases; junction bases not matched to a gene: 12. The CDR3 DNA reads as TGCGCCAGCAGGCCAGGGGGGGTCAGGAGAAATTCACCCCTCCACTTT. It translates to CASRPGGVRRNSPLHF.

J is TRBJ2-1 and V is TRBV19; the match to TRBD1 covers 8 bases. The CDR3 has 14 residues. The V segment lost 2 bases and the J segment 6 bases; nucleotides outside the gene matches: 3. CDR1 and CDR2 (germline): LNHDA, SQIVND (reference sequence). CDR3 residues: CASSITGGFNEQFF. The CDR3 coding sequence is TGTGCCAGTAGTATAACAGGGGGATTCAATGAGCAGTTCTTC.

The chain recombines TRBV7-2 with TRBJ1-1; D is unclear. Per germline, CDR1 SGHTA and CDR2 FQGNSA. This CDR3 spans 16 amino acids. The V gene lost 4 bases and the J gene lost 0 bases, with 15 bases spanning the gap. This CDR3 is CASSSPWAGLNTEAFF. The CDR3 bases are TGTGCCAGCAGCTCCCCGTGGGCCGGATTGAACACTGAAGCTTTCTTT.

This chain joins TRBV7-6 and TRBJ1-4, with D possibly TRBD1 on 5 matching bases. CDR3 length: 13 amino acids. V was cut by 9 bases and J by 7 bases, with 15 bases left in between. CDR1 SGHVS and CDR2 FNYEAQ come from the germline V gene. The CDR3 region is CASARREGEKLFF. The CDR3 bases are TGTGCCAGTGCTCGCAGGGAAGGTGAAAAACTGTTTTTT.

V is TRBV28 and J is TRBJ1-5; D gene ambiguous. Germline V lookup: CDR1 MDHEN, CDR2 SYDVKM. This CDR3 is built from 12 residues. Trimming cost V 6 bases and J 4 bases, with 7 bases left between them. Here the CDR3 reads CASSRLNQPQHF. The CDR3 nucleotides read TGTGCCAGCAGCCGCTTAAATCAGCCCCAGCATTTT. Drawing the rest from reference TRBV28 and TRBJ1-5, the complete variable domain is DVKVTQSSRYLVKRTGEKVFLECVQDMDHENMFWYRQDPGLGLRLIYFSYDVKMKEKGDIPEGYSVSREKKERFSLILESASTNQTSMYLCASSRLNQPQHFGDGTRLSIL.

This chain joins TRBV5-1 and TRBJ2-7; TRBD1 agrees at 7 bases. After removal of 3 bases from V and 1 base from J, the junction contained 1 base not matched to a gene. Germline assignment: CDR1 SGHRS and CDR2 YFSETQ. The CDR3 has 13 residues. The CDR3 loop reads CASSWGQSYEQYF. CDR3 nucleotide sequence: TGCGCCAGCAGCTGGGGACAGTCCTACGAGCAGTACTTC.

This CDR3 is CASSAGLAGVNEQFF. As DNA, the CDR3 is TGTGCCAGCAGCGCAGGACTAGCGGGGGTCAATGAGCAGTTCTTC. The rearrangement joins TRBV7-2 to TRBJ2-1, with TRBD2 identical over 13 bases. V lost 5 bases, J lost 6 bases, and 4 bases stayed unmatched. The CDR3 spans 15 residues. Germline V gene sequence: CDR1 SGHTA, CDR2 FQGNSA.

V usage is TRBV23-1 and J usage is TRBJ2-2; TRBD1 matches at 8 bases. TRBV23-1 is an ORF for which the function is uncertain. The V and J ends lost 2 bases and 4 bases, in that order; junction bases with no gene match: 6. The CDR3 runs to 16 residues. The CDR3 protein is CASSQAGQGGTGELFF. CDR3 sequence (DNA): TGCGCCAGCAGTCAAGCCGGACAGGGAGGCACCGGGGAGCTGTTTTTT.

This chain joins TRBV4-1 and TRBJ2-5; maybe TRBD2 (5 bases). CDR3 size: 15 residues. Trimming pared 3 bases from V and 5 bases from J, leaving 16 bases between. Per germline, CDR1 MGHRA and CDR2 YSYEKL. The CDR3 DNA follows: TGCGCCAGCAGCCATCGAGCGGTGCCTGAGGAGACCCAGTACTTC. Protein: CASSHRAVPEETQYF.

The chain employs TRBV4-2 and TRBJ2-7, with 8 nucleotides matching TRBD2. The CDR3 consists of 16 residues. J lost 0 bases, V lost 0 bases, and 4 bases had no gene match. Germline V gene sequence: CDR1 LGHNA, CDR2 YNFKEQ. The CDR3 region is CASSQEVLAASYEQYF. CDR3 DNA sequence: TGTGCCAGCAGCCAAGAAGTACTAGCGGCCTCCTACGAGCAGTACTTC.

This chain links TRBV19 with TRBJ1-2; 9 nucleotides align to TRBD1. Germline CDR1 reads LNHDA; CDR2 reads SQIVND (reference sequence). Trimming removed 4 bases from V and 4 bases from J; junction bases left unmatched: 10. The CDR3 totals 16 residues. The CDR3 DNA sequence: TGTGCCAGTAGTAACCCCAGACAGGGGGTTAGCTATGGCTACACCTTC. Protein product: CASSNPRQGVSYGYTF.

The chain joins TRBV5-6 to TRBJ2-5; D may be TRBD1 (6 bases). Germline lookup yields CDR1 SGHDT and CDR2 YYEEEE. Trimming stripped 2 bases from V and 4 bases from J, with 9 bases between. This CDR3 has 13 residues. The CDR3 region is CASSLQGPETQYF. The CDR3 DNA reads TGTGCCAGCAGCTTACAGGGTCCAGAGACCCAGTACTTC.